The present T cell receptor (beta chain) was sequenced within a study of blood T cells in healthy people across ages. Germline loops: CDR1 SNHLY, CDR2 FYNNEI. The CDR3 is 14 amino acids. The germline V and J ends were trimmed by 0 bases and 8 bases, with 13 bases remaining between them. A sample-barcoded 5' primer and a J-beta primer mix were used in a second PCR of roughly 7 to 11 cycles. TCRdb redid the calling of the 5' RACE reads with MiXCR, one entry per CDR3 protein. This table has about 1.7 million distinct CDR3 sequences, about 30% appearing once. The material sequenced was blood. The genes are TRBV2 and TRBJ1-2; no reliable D call. The receptor was derived from a woman in her 30s in good health. The DNA of the CDR3 is TGTGCCAGCAGTGAAGCAGTCAGTAGCGGGGGCTACACCTTC. This codes for CASSEAVSSGGYTF.